The sequence of this T cell receptor (beta chain) was determined in a study of post-analysis software for immune sequencing data. Study details: Relapsing-remitting, secondary progressive and progressive-relapsing multiple sclerosis were all included among the disease courses.

Incorporated into the TCR beta cDNA libraries were unique molecular identifiers, which served to reduce PCR and sequencing biases. TCRdb re-called the PCR reads with MiXCR, one entry per CDR3 protein. Here the sample spans under 650,000 distinct CDR3 sequences, 44% being singletons. Whole-study results and caveats: Controls' normalized Chao1 diversity significantly exceeded that of multiple sclerosis patients. By F measure, samples from a shared preparation batch strongly co-clustered.

Notes on this clonotype: The antigen is undetermined.

Sequencing was carried out using blood. The receptor comes from a girl aged 10 to 17 with multiple sclerosis.

This CDR3 is CASSGLAGGPLHEQFF. As DNA, the CDR3 is TGTGCCAGCAGCGGACTAGCGGGAGGGCCGTTGCATGAGCAGTTCTTC. V usage is TRBV6-5 and J usage is TRBJ2-1, with 15 bases fitting TRBD2. This CDR3 has 16 residues. V lost 6 bases, J lost 8 bases, and 8 bases stayed unmatched. Germline CDR1 MNHEY, CDR2 SVGAGI.